This entry lists 24 T cell receptor beta chains sequenced from one sample in a study of T cells in narcolepsy. Repertoires were generated with immunoSEQ multiplex PCR, while TCRdb's copy carries only in-frame clones and drops some. The table lists tens of thousands of clones, around 86% of them singletons, with about 3% in the top ten. The sequenced material came from CD45RA- memory CD4+ T cells from PBMCs. Receptors were obtained from a human donor with narcolepsy.

The CDR3 loop reads CASSINSGANTEAFF. For the CDR3, the DNA is TGTGCCAGTAGTATAAATTCGGGCGCCAACACTGAAGCTTTCTTT. This chain uses TRBV19 with TRBJ1-1; D is unclear. V lost 2 bases to trimming and J lost 2 bases, with 12 bases between them. From germline, CDR1 is LNHDA and CDR2 SQIVND (reference sequence). The CDR3 consists of 15 residues.

The chain links TRBV9 to TRBJ1-2; possibly TRBD1 for D (6 bases). The CDR3 length is 16 residues. V was cut by 0 bases and J by 4 bases, with 16 bases left in between. Germline lookup yields CDR1 SGDLS and CDR2 YYNGEE. The CDR3 DNA sequence: TGTGCCAGCAGCGTAGGGTCGGGGGCGCAGGGCTATGGCTACACCTTC. As protein: CASSVGSGAQGYGYTF.

The chain has TRBV11-1 and TRBJ1-3; D gene unclear. From germline, CDR1 is SGHAT and CDR2 FQDESV (reference sequence). The CDR3 has 11 amino acids. Trimming cost V 5 bases and J 6 bases, with 5 bases left between them. CDR3 nucleotides: TGTGCCAGCAGCCATCAAAACACCATATATTTT. This translates into CASSHQNTIYF.

The chain recombines TRBV5-1 with TRBJ2-1; TRBD2 matches 8 bases. The V gene's germline CDR1 is SGHRS and CDR2 YFSETQ. The CDR3 sequence is 16 residues long. After removal of 4 bases from V and 7 bases from J, the junction contained 13 bases not matched to a gene. CDR3 DNA sequence: TGCGCCAGCAGCCCCCGAGGAGCGGGGGCTGAAAATGAGCAGTTCTTC. This translates into CASSPRGAGAENEQFF.

This chain connects TRBV10-2 to TRBJ1-1; D remains unclear. V lost 4 bases and J 4 bases, leaving 10 bases between the germline ends. The length of the CDR3 is 13 residues. CDR1 and CDR2 (germline): WSHSY, SAAADI. The CDR3 DNA reads as TGCGCCAGCAGTGGGCCCCGGAGCACTGAAGCTTTCTTT. This codes for CASSGPRSTEAFF.

The J gene is TRBJ1-4, the V gene TRBV4-2; unclear D gene. V was trimmed by 0 bases and J by 6 bases, leaving 11 bases between them. Germline loops: CDR1 LGHNA, CDR2 YNFKEQ. The length of the CDR3 is 15 residues. CDR3 in DNA: TGTGCCAGCAGCCAAGAGTCTGTCGGCTATGAAAAACTGTTTTTT. It yields the protein CASSQESVGYEKLFF.

The chain links TRBV30 to TRBJ2-1, with D perhaps matching TRBD1 (5 bases). Per the germline V gene, CDR1 is GTSNPN and CDR2 is SVGIG (reference sequence). The CDR3 covers 16 residues. Deletions cut 3 bases from V and 0 bases from J, with 15 bases between. The CDR3 sequence is CAWSRTGLSSYNEQFF. In DNA, the CDR3 is TGTGCCTGGAGCCGAACAGGTTTGAGCTCCTACAATGAGCAGTTCTTC.

The rearrangement joins TRBV7-8 to TRBJ2-7; D might be TRBD1 (6 bases). The CDR3 runs 12 residues. Trimming stripped 5 bases from V and 6 bases from J, with 11 bases between. From germline, CDR1 is SGHVS and CDR2 FQNEAQ. The CDR3 region is CASSLTGFEQYF. In nucleotides, the CDR3 is TGTGCCAGCAGCCTCACAGGGTTCGAGCAGTACTTC.

V and J are TRBV5-4 and TRBJ1-1, with D tentatively TRBD1 (5 bases). Germline V gene sequence: CDR1 SGHNT, CDR2 YYREEE (reference sequence). Trimming stripped 0 bases from V and 4 bases from J, with 13 bases between. CDR3 length: 15 amino acids. For the CDR3, the DNA is TGTGCCAGCAGCTTGGCAGGGTACGGGGGCACTGAAGCTTTCTTT. This sequence encodes CASSLAGYGGTEAFF.

This clone was counted between two and nine times. The chain is built from TRBV4-2 and TRBJ1-4, with no clear D. V lost 0 bases and J lost 0, with 8 bases in between. The V gene's germline CDR1 is LGHNA and CDR2 YNFKEQ. The CDR3 has 16 residues. The CDR3 bases are TGTGCCAGCAGCCAAGAAGGTGGGACAACTAATGAAAAACTGTTTTTT. It translates to CASSQEGGTTNEKLFF.

The J gene is TRBJ1-4, the V gene TRBV15, with D possibly TRBD1 on 6 matching bases. V dropped 4 bases and J dropped 8 bases, with 17 bases sitting between them. This CDR3 is 15 amino acids long. Germline V lookup: CDR1 LNHNV, CDR2 YYDKDF (reference sequence). In nucleotides, the CDR3 is TGTGCCACCAGCACTCAGGGCAGGGGAAACGAAAAACTGTTTTTT. As protein: CATSTQGRGNEKLFF.

The chain recombines TRBV27 with TRBJ2-3; 13 bases map to TRBD2. After removal of 2 bases from V and 1 base from J, the junction contained 6 bases not matched to a gene. CDR1 and CDR2 from the germline V gene are MNHEY and SMNVEV (reference sequence). The CDR3 is made up of 18 amino acids. The CDR3 loop is CASSLIGLAGAGTDTQYF. As DNA, the CDR3 is TGTGCCAGCAGTTTAATTGGACTAGCGGGGGCCGGCACAGATACGCAGTATTTT.

V is TRBV13 and J is TRBJ1-1; 12 positions match TRBD1. After removal of 6 bases from V and 2 bases from J, the junction contained 7 bases not matched to a gene. The CDR3 runs to 16 residues. Germline V gives CDR1 PRHDT, CDR2 FYEKMQ (reference sequence). Written as DNA, the CDR3 is TGTGCCAGCAGGGAGGGGACAGGGGGCGCAAACACTGAAGCTTTCTTT. Amino acids: CASREGTGGANTEAFF.

The chain has TRBV27 and TRBJ1-2; D gene ambiguous. Germline lookup yields CDR1 MNHEY and CDR2 SMNVEV (reference sequence). The CDR3 has 16 amino acids. V shed 2 bases and J shed 6 bases, with 19 bases lying between them. CDR3 DNA sequence: TGTGCCAGCAGTTTAAGTTCGGCAGTCCTCACGGATGGCTACACCTTC. Translating it yields CASSLSSAVLTDGYTF.

The chain employs TRBV5-6 and TRBJ2-3, with 10 bases matching TRBD2. With 2 bases clipped from V and 5 bases from J, the junction kept 11 bases outside the gene matches. The CDR3 runs to 17 residues. Germline V lookup: CDR1 SGHDT, CDR2 YYEEEE. The CDR3 coding sequence is TGTGCCAGCAGCTTTTTGCGGCTAGCGGGGGTTGGAGATACGCAGTATTTT. As protein: CASSFLRLAGVGDTQYF.

The genes are TRBV11-2 and TRBJ1-2; D is undetermined. This CDR3 spans 15 amino acids. Per the germline V gene, CDR1 is SGHAT and CDR2 is FQNNGV. The germline V and J ends were trimmed by 2 bases and 2 bases, with 12 bases remaining between them. CDR3 loop: CASSLPGILNYGYTF. CDR3 sequence (DNA): TGTGCCAGCAGCTTACCCGGGATCCTAAACTATGGCTACACCTTC.

The chain is built from TRBV9 and TRBJ2-1; possible D gene TRBD2, 6 bases. The CDR3 has 16 amino acids. Germline assignment: CDR1 SGDLS and CDR2 YYNGEE. V was shortened by 2 bases and J by 4 bases, with 16 bases between the two germline ends. The CDR3 region is CASSVGRLGGYNEQFF. Here the CDR3 DNA reads TGTGCCAGCAGCGTGGGGAGGCTGGGGGGATACAATGAGCAGTTCTTC.

The chain couples TRBV9 to TRBJ1-1, with TRBD1 as a possible D gene (5 bases). The CDR3 consists of 14 residues. V dropped 2 bases and J dropped 5 bases, with 13 bases sitting between them. Germline CDR1 SGDLS, CDR2 YYNGEE. CDR3: CASSVGQGDTEAFF. CDR3 nucleotides: TGTGCCAGCAGCGTCGGTCAGGGTGATACTGAAGCTTTCTTT.

The chain is built from TRBV10-3 and TRBJ1-3, with D unresolved. CDR3 length: 17 amino acids. Germline V gives CDR1 ENHRY, CDR2 SYGVKD. Between the trimmed V and J ends, which lost 0 bases and 3 bases, there was a span of 15 bases. The CDR3 loop is CAISESTLGSGGNTIYF. The CDR3 DNA reads TGTGCCATCAGTGAGTCTACTTTGGGAAGTGGTGGAAACACCATATATTTT.

This chain joins TRBV19 and TRBJ1-1; D is perhaps TRBD1 (6 bases). Germline CDR1 and CDR2: LNHDA and SQIVND (reference sequence). V was clipped by 5 bases and J by 10 bases, with 20 bases between them. The CDR3 loop spans 14 amino acids. The CDR3 DNA follows: TGTGCCAGTAGTGTACAGGGCCCAGGCCCCTCAGCTTTCTTT. Translation: CASSVQGPGPSAFF.

The chain links TRBV15 to TRBJ1-2, with D possibly matching TRBD1 (5 bases). The ends were cut back, 8 bases at V and 6 bases at J, with 16 bases in the middle. Germline lookup yields CDR1 LNHNV and CDR2 YYDKDF (reference sequence). This CDR3 has 13 residues. Here the CDR3 reads CATLEGGDHGYTF. CDR3 DNA sequence: TGTGCCACCCTCGAGGGAGGGGATCATGGCTACACCTTC. Full variable domain (outside the CDR3, taken from reference TRBV15 and TRBJ1-2): DAMVIQNPRYQVTQFGKPVTLSCSQTLNHNVMYWYQQKSSQAPKLLFHYYDKDFNNEADTPDNFQSRRPNTSFCFLDIRSPGLGDTAMYLCATLEGGDHGYTFGSGTRLTVV.

The chain uses TRBV30 and TRBJ2-1, with 8 bases aligning to TRBD2. Germline V gene data show CDR1 as GTSNPN and CDR2 as SVGIG (reference sequence). Losses at the gene ends were 1 base for V and 4 bases for J; bases not matched to a gene: 6. The CDR3 consists of 15 residues. For the CDR3, the DNA is TGTGCCTGGAGTGGGGGGAGCGGGGGATACAATGAGCAGTTCTTC. Amino acids: CAWSGGSGGYNEQFF.

The gene calls are TRBV9 and TRBJ2-5; D tentatively fits TRBD1 or TRBD2 (5 bases each). The CDR3 contains 15 residues. Deletions cut 0 bases from V and 3 bases from J, with 12 bases between. Germline values: CDR1 SGDLS, CDR2 YYNGEE. The CDR3 bases are TGTGCCAGCAGCGTAGGCCACGGGGCCAAAGAGACCCAGTACTTC. Encoded protein: CASSVGHGAKETQYF.

The chain carries TRBV5-1 and TRBJ1-5; 8 nucleotides align to TRBD1. Looked up from germline, CDR1 is SGHRS and CDR2 is YFSETQ. The CDR3 runs to 15 residues. With 1 base clipped from V and 7 bases from J, the junction kept 7 bases outside the gene matches. CDR3 nucleotides: TGCGCCAGCAGCTTGATCTCAGGGGGCGACCAGCCCCAGCATTTT. Amino acid sequence: CASSLISGGDQPQHF. Complete variable domain (other parts from reference TRBV5-1 and TRBJ1-5): KAGVTQTPRYLIKTRGQQVTLSCSPISGHRSVSWYQQTPGQGLQFLFEYFSETQRNKGNFPGRFSGRQFSNSRSEMNVSTLELGDSALYLCASSLISGGDQPQHFGDGTRLSIL.